One and the same sample provided the 20 T cell receptor beta chains below, sequenced in a study of T cell repertoires in cytomegalovirus infection. One entry per CDR3 protein results from TCRdb running MiXCR on the reads. The data show around 740,000 distinct CDR3 sequences, approximately 34% seen once. Sequenced sample: PBMCs. These receptors originate from a human donor in good health (CMV status not recorded). Some clones in this sample may be carry-over from other donors' samples.

This clonotype has more than one count but fewer than ten. This sequence joins TRBV6-6 and TRBJ2-7; 8 bases agree with TRBD1. Trimming at V came to 7 bases and at J to 2 bases, leaving 13 bases not matched to a gene. The CDR3 loop spans 16 amino acids. Germline V gene lookup returns CDR1 MNHNY and CDR2 SVGAGI (reference sequence). The CDR3 DNA follows: TGTGCCAGCAATCTATTCCAGGGGGCAGGAACCTACGAGCAGTACTTC. Translating it yields CASNLFQGAGTYEQYF.

This clonotype has more than one count but fewer than ten. This rearrangement joins TRBV19 to TRBJ2-3, with no clear D. The CDR3 contains 13 residues. V lost 3 bases and J lost 4, with 8 bases in between. From germline, CDR1 is LNHDA and CDR2 SQIVND (reference sequence). The CDR3 protein is CASSIYYSDTQYF. The CDR3 nucleotides read TGTGCCAGTAGTATTTACTACTCAGATACGCAGTATTTT.

This clonotype showed up just a few times. The V call is TRBV4-1, the J call TRBJ2-1; TRBD2 agrees at 10 bases. Germline V gene data show CDR1 as MGHRA and CDR2 as YSYEKL. The CDR3 runs 15 residues. J gave up 6 bases and V 1 base, and 3 bases lay outside the gene matches. The CDR3 DNA is TGCGCCAGCAGCCAAGTTCTAGCGGGGGCCAATGAGCAGTTCTTC. As protein: CASSQVLAGANEQFF.

The chain couples TRBV4-1 to TRBJ2-2, with D possibly TRBD1 on 5 matching bases. The V end lost 0 bases, the J end lost 10 bases, and 12 bases lay between the germline ends. CDR1 and CDR2 from the germline V gene are MGHRA and YSYEKL. The CDR3 extends over 14 amino acids. Here the CDR3 DNA reads TGCGCCAGCAGCCAAGAGAAAGGGGTGCCGGAGCTGTTTTTT. It specifies CASSQEKGVPELFF.

This clonotype has just a few counts. The chain couples TRBV20-1 to TRBJ2-5; D could derive from TRBD1 or TRBD2 (5 bases each). The CDR3 has 15 residues. The germline V and J ends were trimmed by 1 base and 5 bases, with 17 bases remaining between them. Germline V gene lookup returns CDR1 DFQATT and CDR2 SNEGSKA (reference sequence). This CDR3 is CSARGGSWGSETQYF. The CDR3, as DNA: TGCAGTGCTAGAGGGGGTAGCTGGGGGTCGGAGACCCAGTACTTC.

V is TRBV30 and J is TRBJ1-4; TRBD1 aligns across 7 bases. The germline CDR1 and CDR2 sequences are GTSNPN and SVGIG (reference sequence). CDR3 size: 15 residues. The J segment lost 4 bases and the V segment lost 1 base, leaving 6 bases of the junction unmatched. CDR3 DNA sequence: TGTGCCTGGAGTGGACCGGGACAGCGTAATGAAAAACTGTTTTTT. Its protein product is CAWSGPGQRNEKLFF.

V and J are TRBV27 and TRBJ2-7; 8 bases match TRBD1. V lost 6 bases and J lost 2; bases outside the gene matches: 9. Germline V gene sequence: CDR1 MNHEY, CDR2 SMNVEV (reference sequence). This CDR3 spans 15 amino acids. CDR3 residues: CASSSPGDRTYEQYF. Here the CDR3 DNA reads TGTGCCAGCAGCTCCCCGGGGGACAGGACCTACGAGCAGTACTTC.

J is TRBJ1-1 and V is TRBV6-1; D call uncertain. The germline CDR1 and CDR2 sequences are MNHNS and SASEGT. With 0 bases removed from V and 1 base from J, the gap between germline ends came to 6 bases. This CDR3 has 14 amino acids. Written as DNA, the CDR3 is TGTGCCAGCAGTGAAGCAGGGCCGAACACTGAAGCTTTCTTT. This translates into CASSEAGPNTEAFF.

V is TRBV6-1 and J is TRBJ1-5; D unclear. Per germline, CDR1 MNHNS and CDR2 SASEGT. V was pared by 7 bases and J by 0 bases, with 10 bases between. The CDR3 is 14 residues long. CDR3 coding DNA: TGTGCCAGCACCGTCGGGTCTAGCAATCAGCCCCAGCATTTT. This translates into CASTVGSSNQPQHF.

In its sample, this clonotype was seen a few times. The CDR3 DNA is TGTGCCAGCAGTGAGACGGGCAGGGTGTTCACCGGGGAGCTGTTTTTT. Translating gives CASSETGRVFTGELFF. The chain couples TRBV28 to TRBJ2-2; tentatively, D is TRBD1 (5 bases). CDR3 size: 16 residues. Between the trimmed V and J ends, which lost 5 bases and 4 bases, there was a span of 17 bases. From germline, CDR1 is MDHEN and CDR2 SYDVKM.

For this clonotype: A much larger clone is a single base away; this may be a read error. The chain combines TRBV7-8 with TRBJ2-1; D unresolved. CDR1 and CDR2 from the germline V gene are SGHVS and FQNEAQ. CDR3 length: 14 residues. Between the trimmed V and J ends, which lost 7 bases and 5 bases, there was a span of 15 bases. This chain's CDR3 is CASNLRIANNEQFF. Here the CDR3 DNA reads TGTGCCAGCAACCTTCGTATAGCCAACAATGAGCAGTTCTTC.

The chain couples TRBV7-2 to TRBJ2-1; no clear D. Germline lookup yields CDR1 SGHTA and CDR2 FQGNSA. The CDR3 consists of 14 residues. Trimming took 3 bases from V and 10 from J, leaving 16 bases between them. The CDR3 region is CASSLSRLTREQFF. The DNA for the CDR3 is TGTGCCAGCAGCTTGAGTAGACTGACGAGGGAGCAGTTCTTC.

This clonotype was counted only a few times. This chain joins TRBV20-1 and TRBJ2-7, with TRBD2 matching 14 bases. Unmatched junction bases numbered 9, after V lost 5 bases and J lost 0 bases. The CDR3 runs to 17 residues. Looked up from germline, CDR1 is DFQATT and CDR2 is SNEGSKA (reference sequence). The CDR3 sequence is CSAPGLAGANPSYEQYF. The CDR3 region has the DNA TGCAGTGCTCCGGGACTAGCGGGAGCCAACCCCTCCTACGAGCAGTACTTC.

The chain couples TRBV6-2 or TRBV6-3 to TRBJ1-5, with 9 nucleotides matching TRBD1. V gave up 5 bases and J gave up 3 bases; unmatched junction bases: 5. Germline V gene data show CDR1 as MNHEY and CDR2 as SVGEGT. This CDR3 has 15 amino acids. The DNA of the CDR3 is TGTGCCAGCAGTAACCGGGACAGGGACAATCAGCCCCAGCATTTT. Encoded protein: CASSNRDRDNQPQHF.

CDR3 amino acids: CASSPGQSMGETQYF. The CDR3 DNA sequence: TGTGCCAGCAGCCCCGGACAGTCGATGGGGGAGACCCAGTACTTC. This rearrangement joins TRBV7-6 to TRBJ2-5, with D perhaps TRBD1 (6 bases). Trimming removed 5 bases from V and 5 bases from J, with 18 bases in between. Germline V lookup: CDR1 SGHVS, CDR2 FNYEAQ. The CDR3 has 15 residues.

The chain joins TRBV12-3 or TRBV12-4 to TRBJ2-1; possible D gene TRBD2, 6 bases. V lost 5 bases and J 1 base, leaving 15 bases between the germline ends. The CDR3 runs to 16 residues. CDR3 sequence reads: CASSQASSASYNEQFF. The CDR3 nucleotides read TGTGCCAGCAGTCAAGCTTCTAGCGCTTCCTACAATGAGCAGTTCTTC.

The V gene is TRBV7-3, the J gene TRBJ2-1, with D perhaps TRBD1 or TRBD2 (5 bases each). In germline, CDR1 is SGHTA, CDR2 FQGTGA. The V end was cut by 5 bases, the J end by 0 bases, with 23 bases between. CDR3 size: 19 residues. The CDR3 nucleotides read TGTGCCAGCAGCCCCCGGGACCGACCAAGGGAAAGCTCCTACAATGAGCAGTTCTTC. Translation gives CASSPRDRPRESSYNEQFF.

V is TRBV6-5 and J is TRBJ1-2; 11 positions match TRBD1. Germline lookup yields CDR1 MNHEY and CDR2 SVGAGI. The CDR3 length is 16 residues. V trimming: 6 bases; J trimming: 3 bases; junction bases outside the gene matches: 9. The CDR3: CASRKGGQGAYYGYTF. CDR3 DNA: TGTGCCAGCAGAAAGGGAGGACAGGGGGCATACTATGGCTACACCTTC.

The chain couples TRBV7-8 to TRBJ2-1; the match to TRBD2 covers 16 bases. The germline CDR1 and CDR2 sequences are SGHVS and FQNEAQ. V trimming: 5 bases; J trimming: 0 bases; junction bases outside the gene matches: 4. The CDR3 has 18 amino acids. The CDR3 nucleotides are TGTGCCAGCAGCGTGGGACTAGCGGGAGGGGGCTCCTACAATGAGCAGTTCTTC. This gives the protein CASSVGLAGGGSYNEQFF.

The table lists this clonotype with a few counts. This chain links TRBV6-1 with TRBJ1-4; no clear D. This CDR3 has 13 amino acids. CDR1 is MNHNS, CDR2 SASEGT, per germline. The V end was cut by 10 bases, the J end by 2 bases, with 11 bases between. The CDR3 spells CATLRLTNEKLFF. The CDR3 DNA sequence: TGTGCCACCCTGAGGTTGACTAATGAAAAACTGTTTTTT.